Following are 14 T cell receptor beta chains from one sample sequenced in a study of T cells after yellow fever vaccination. Via MiXCR, TCRdb re-called the 5' RACE reads, giving one row per CDR3 protein. The table has around 340,000 distinct CDR3 sequences, about an eighth seen once. Sequences were derived from CD4+ T cells sorted from PBMCs, sampled 15 days after the yellow fever booster vaccination. These receptors all stem from a man aged 18 to 35 who received the YFV17D yellow fever vaccine.

This clonotype was seen a few times. The rearrangement joins TRBV7-3 to TRBJ2-1; D is possibly TRBD1 or TRBD2 (5 bases each). The V end lost 6 bases, the J end lost 8 bases, and 14 bases lay between the germline ends. Germline CDR1 SGHTA, CDR2 FQGTGA. The CDR3 is 13 amino acids. In nucleotides, the CDR3 is TGTGCCAGCAGTCCTGGGACGTCGGATGAGCAGTTCTTC. Protein: CASSPGTSDEQFF. The entire variable domain, with the rest obtained from reference TRBV7-3 and TRBJ2-1, is as follows: GAGVSQTPSNKVTEKGKYVELRCDPISGHTALYWYRQSLGQGPEFLIYFQGTGAADDSGLPNDRFFAVRPEGSVSTLKIQRTERGDSAVYLCASSPGTSDEQFFGPGTRLTVL.

This chain connects TRBV5-6 to TRBJ2-5; possibly TRBD1 or TRBD2 for D (5 bases each). V shed 4 bases and J shed 5 bases, with 18 bases lying between them. The CDR3 contains 15 residues. Germline lookup yields CDR1 SGHDT and CDR2 YYEEEE. The CDR3 sequence: CASSARDLGFETQYF. The CDR3 region has the DNA TGTGCCAGCAGCGCCCGGGACCTCGGGTTTGAGACCCAGTACTTC.

The sample holds a few counts of this clonotype. The chain employs TRBV5-6 and TRBJ2-7; D possibly matches TRBD1 or TRBD2 (5 bases each). Trimming left V 4 bases short and J 4 bases short, with 18 bases between. Germline CDR1 SGHDT, CDR2 YYEEEE. The CDR3 spans 15 residues. CDR3 sequence: CASSHPQGGLYEQYV. The CDR3 region has the DNA TGTGCCAGCAGCCACCCCCAGGGCGGGTTGTACGAGCAGTACGTC.

The genes are TRBV6-5 and TRBJ2-5; 9 bases line up with TRBD1. CDR1 and CDR2 (germline): MNHEY, SVGAGI. The junction had 11 bases not matched to a gene; V was cut back by 5 bases and J by 4 bases. The CDR3 sequence is 16 residues long. The CDR3 coding sequence is TGTGCCAGCAGTGACCCGGGGACAGGGAAACGAGAGACCCAGTACTTC. Amino acid sequence: CASSDPGTGKRETQYF.

This clonotype has only a few counts. J is TRBJ2-7 and V is TRBV6-2 or TRBV6-3; D gene unclear. This CDR3 region has 12 residues. The V end was cut by 6 bases, the J end by 3 bases, with 9 bases between. Germline V gene sequence: CDR1 MNHEY, CDR2 SVGEGT. The CDR3 protein is CASRSLGYEQYF. The CDR3 DNA reads TGTGCCAGCAGATCCCTAGGCTACGAGCAGTACTTC.

The sample holds a few counts of this clonotype. This chain links TRBV7-9 with TRBJ2-5; D gene uncertain. V shed 5 bases and J shed 5 bases, with 9 bases lying between them. The CDR3 extends over 12 amino acids. Germline V gene lookup returns CDR1 SEHNR and CDR2 FQNEAQ (reference sequence). For the CDR3, the DNA is TGTGCCAGCAGCGTTGCTGCGGAGACCCAGTACTTC. Encoded protein: CASSVAAETQYF.

This clonotype was seen repeatedly, ten times or more. The chain links TRBV6-5 to TRBJ2-7; the match to TRBD1 covers 9 bases. V shed 0 bases, J shed 6 bases, and the junction held 6 bases outside the gene matches. CDR3 length: 15 amino acids. CDR1 MNHEY and CDR2 SVGAGI come from the germline V gene. CDR3 residues: CASSYSSGQGVEQYV. CDR3 bases: TGTGCCAGCAGTTACTCCTCGGGACAGGGCGTCGAGCAGTACGTC.

CDR3 in DNA: TGTGCCAGCAGGACCGAGGGCTCCTACGAGCAGTACGTC. This codes for CASRTEGSYEQYV. The rearrangement joins TRBV6-2 or TRBV6-3 to TRBJ2-7, with D possibly matching TRBD2 (5 bases). Trimming shortened V by 6 bases and J by 0 bases, and 9 bases separated the two germline ends. Per germline, CDR1 MNHEY and CDR2 SVGEGT. CDR3 length: 13 amino acids.

This clonotype has more than one count but fewer than ten. This chain uses TRBV9 with TRBJ1-2, with D unresolved. Trimming took 0 bases from V and 2 from J, leaving 5 bases between them. The CDR3 totals 13 residues. Germline assignment: CDR1 SGDLS and CDR2 YYNGEE. The DNA for the CDR3 is TGTGCCAGCAGCGTAGTTCAGAACTATGGCTACACCTTC. Its protein is CASSVVQNYGYTF.

This clonotype occurred many times. The chain has TRBV7-2 and TRBJ2-2, with 12 bases that match TRBD2. V shed 8 bases and J 7 bases; nucleotides not matched to a gene: 8. The CDR3 totals 15 residues. Germline V gene sequence: CDR1 SGHTA, CDR2 FQGNSA. CDR3 bases: TGTGCCAGCGGGTTAGGACTAGCGGGGTACGGGGAGCTGTTTTTT. Its protein product is CASGLGLAGYGELFF. Based on the CDR3 plus reference TRBV7-2 and TRBJ2-2, the full variable domain is GAGVSQSPSNKVTEKGKDVELRCDPISGHTALYWYRQSLGQGLEFLIYFQGNSAPDKSGLPSDRFSAERTGGSVSTLTIQRTQQEDSAVYLCASGLGLAGYGELFFGEGSRLTVL.

This clonotype has a count of ten or more. The V call is TRBV9, the J call TRBJ1-2, with D tentatively TRBD1 (5 bases). Trimming took off 3 bases at V and 5 bases at J, with 11 bases between the two ends. Germline lookup yields CDR1 SGDLS and CDR2 YYNGEE. The CDR3 totals 13 residues. The CDR3 sequence is CASSAPGSYGYTF. The CDR3 DNA is TGTGCCAGCAGCGCCCCAGGGTCGTATGGCTACACCTTC.

This chain uses TRBV20-1 with TRBJ2-5; 10 bases align to TRBD1. CDR1 and CDR2 from the germline V gene are DFQATT and SNEGSKA (reference sequence). The CDR3 has 13 amino acids. With 5 bases clipped from V and 2 bases from J, the junction kept 2 bases outside the gene matches. CDR3 loop: CSALGQGQETQYF. The CDR3 nucleotides read TGCAGTGCTTTGGGACAGGGGCAAGAGACCCAGTACTTC.

This clonotype occurred a few times. V usage is TRBV18 and J usage is TRBJ2-7, with TRBD1 matching over 7 bases. The CDR3 runs 15 residues. With 1 base clipped from V and 2 bases from J, the junction kept 5 bases outside the gene matches. Germline CDR1 and CDR2: KGHSH and LQKENI. The CDR3, as DNA: TGTGCCAGCTCACCACAGAACAGGGGCCCCTACGAGCAGTACTTC. Its protein is CASSPQNRGPYEQYF. The full variable domain, with the rest looked up from reference TRBV18 and TRBJ2-7, is NAGVMQNPRHLVRRRGQEARLRCSPMKGHSHVYWYRQLPEEGLKFMVYLQKENIIDESGMPKERFSAEFPKEGPSILRIQQVVRGDSAAYFCASSPQNRGPYEQYFGPGTRLTVT.

The genes are TRBV6-2 or TRBV6-3 and TRBJ1-2, with a weak D call TRBD1 (5 bases). The germline V and J ends were trimmed by 2 bases and 8 bases, with 9 bases remaining between them. This CDR3 contains 12 residues. CDR1 MNHEY and CDR2 SVGEGT come from the germline V gene. CDR3 DNA sequence: TGTGCCAGCAGTTACCTAAGGGGCGGCTACACCTTC. Amino acids: CASSYLRGGYTF.